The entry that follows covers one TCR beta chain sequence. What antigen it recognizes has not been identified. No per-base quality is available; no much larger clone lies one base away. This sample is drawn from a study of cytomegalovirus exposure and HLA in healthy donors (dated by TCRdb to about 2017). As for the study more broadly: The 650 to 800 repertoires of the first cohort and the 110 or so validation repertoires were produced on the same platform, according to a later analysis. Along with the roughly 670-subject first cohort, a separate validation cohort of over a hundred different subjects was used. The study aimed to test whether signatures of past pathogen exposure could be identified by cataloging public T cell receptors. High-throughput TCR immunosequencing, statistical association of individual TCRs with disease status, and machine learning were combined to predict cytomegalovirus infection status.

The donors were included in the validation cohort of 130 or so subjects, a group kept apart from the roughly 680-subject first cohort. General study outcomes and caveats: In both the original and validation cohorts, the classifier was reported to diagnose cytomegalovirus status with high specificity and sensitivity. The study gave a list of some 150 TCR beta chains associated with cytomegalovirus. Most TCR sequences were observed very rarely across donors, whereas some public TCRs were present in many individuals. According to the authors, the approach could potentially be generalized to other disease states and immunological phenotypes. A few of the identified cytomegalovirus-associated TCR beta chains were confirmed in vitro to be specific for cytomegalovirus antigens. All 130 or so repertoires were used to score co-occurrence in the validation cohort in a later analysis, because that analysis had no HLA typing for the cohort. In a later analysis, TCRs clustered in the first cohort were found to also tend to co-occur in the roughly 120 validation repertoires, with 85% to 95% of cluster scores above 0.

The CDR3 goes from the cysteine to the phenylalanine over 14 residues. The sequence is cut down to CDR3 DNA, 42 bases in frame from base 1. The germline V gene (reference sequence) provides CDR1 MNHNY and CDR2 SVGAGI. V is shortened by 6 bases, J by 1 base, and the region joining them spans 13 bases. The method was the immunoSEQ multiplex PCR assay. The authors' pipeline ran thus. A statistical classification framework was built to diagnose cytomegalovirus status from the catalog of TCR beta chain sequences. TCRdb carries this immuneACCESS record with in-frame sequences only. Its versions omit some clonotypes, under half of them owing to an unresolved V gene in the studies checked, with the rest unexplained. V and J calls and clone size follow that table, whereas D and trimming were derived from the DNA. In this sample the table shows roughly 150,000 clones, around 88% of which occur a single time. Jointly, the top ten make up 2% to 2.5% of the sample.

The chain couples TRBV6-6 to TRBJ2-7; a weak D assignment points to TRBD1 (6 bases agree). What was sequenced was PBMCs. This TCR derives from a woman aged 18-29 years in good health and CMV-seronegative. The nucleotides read TGTGCCAGCAGGCTGGGGGCTCGGTCCTACGAGCAGTACTTC. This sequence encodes CASRLGARSYEQYF.